These 18 T cell receptor beta chains originate from one sample sequenced in a study of blood T cell repertoires in COVID-19. The data were produced by immunoSEQ multiplex PCR, yet TCRdb's version contains in-frame clones alone and is incomplete. Of approximately 150,000 clones listed, around 82% were seen once; the top ten hold about 6%. The sample taken for sequencing was PBMCs or T cells enriched from blood (not recorded which). The receptors come from a man in his forties who had recovered from COVID-19.

The chain links TRBV5-4 to TRBJ2-5; D gene ambiguous. Trimming took 0 bases from V and 5 from J, leaving 14 bases between them. The CDR3 loop spans 15 amino acids. Germline CDR1 and CDR2: SGHNT and YYREEE (reference sequence). The CDR3 reads CASSLDLTGLETQYF. The CDR3 DNA is TGTGCCAGCAGCTTGGATTTGACGGGTTTGGAGACCCAGTACTTC.

The chain uses TRBV5-6 and TRBJ2-1, with 10 nucleotides matching TRBD1. The length of the CDR3 is 14 residues. With 5 bases clipped from V and 8 bases from J, the junction kept 7 bases outside the gene matches. Per the germline V gene, CDR1 is SGHDT and CDR2 is YYEEEE. The CDR3 nucleotides are TGTGCCAGCAGTTTTGGGACAGGGGCCTATGAGCAGTTCTTC. It codes for CASSFGTGAYEQFF.

This clone occurred once. The chain employs TRBV6-5 and TRBJ2-7; TRBD1 matches 8 bases. The V and J ends lost 3 bases and 5 bases, in that order; junction bases with no gene match: 9. The CDR3 has 15 residues. Looked up from germline, CDR1 is MNHEY and CDR2 is SVGAGI. This CDR3 is CASSYPSTGDHEQYF. CDR3 coding DNA: TGTGCCAGCAGTTATCCCTCGACAGGGGACCACGAGCAGTACTTC.

The chain links TRBV5-8 to TRBJ1-2; D is possibly TRBD1 (5 bases). Germline lookup yields CDR1 SGHTS and CDR2 YDEGEE. This CDR3 region has 13 residues. Between the trimmed V and J ends, which lost 4 bases and 8 bases, there was a span of 15 bases. The CDR3 here is CASSLRGRDGYTF. The CDR3, as DNA: TGTGCCAGCAGCCTCCGGGGGAGGGACGGCTACACCTTC.

The chain couples TRBV2 to TRBJ2-2; a weak D match, TRBD1 (6 bases). Germline V gene data show CDR1 as SNHLY and CDR2 as FYNNEI. CDR3 length equals 15 residues. The germline V and J ends were trimmed by 7 bases and 2 bases, with 14 bases remaining between them. The CDR3, as DNA: TGTGCCAGCAAGAACGGACAGACTAACACCGGGGAGCTGTTTTTT. Amino acid sequence: CASKNGQTNTGELFF.

The gene calls are TRBV6-5 and TRBJ2-7; weak D call: TRBD2 (7 bases). Germline values: CDR1 MNHEY, CDR2 SVGAGI. This CDR3 has 16 residues. The ends were cut back, 2 bases at V and 5 bases at J, with 19 bases in the middle. CDR3 in DNA: TGTGCCAGCAGTTACGGCGACGGGGGGCCGGAAAACGAGCAGTACTTC. Its protein product is CASSYGDGGPENEQYF.

The chain has TRBV7-3 and TRBJ2-3; 8 bases match TRBD1. The CDR3 contains 15 residues. Germline lookup yields CDR1 SGHTA and CDR2 FQGTGA. The V and J ends lost 4 bases and 3 bases, in that order; junction bases with no gene match: 6. The CDR3 DNA follows: TGTGCCAGCAGCTACGGACAGGGATTGACAGATACGCAGTATTTT. Residues: CASSYGQGLTDTQYF.

The chain has TRBV7-8 and TRBJ2-1, with D maybe TRBD1 (6 bases). CDR1 and CDR2 from the germline V gene are SGHVS and FQNEAQ. Trimming stripped 4 bases from V and 0 bases from J, with 22 bases between. There are 19 residues in the CDR3. CDR3 protein: CASSSPRTDRPSSYNEQFF. CDR3 sequence (DNA): TGTGCCAGCAGCTCCCCCCGGACCGACAGGCCGAGCTCCTACAATGAGCAGTTCTTC.

The chain carries TRBV12-5 and TRBJ2-3, with a tentative D call TRBD1 (5 bases). This CDR3 is 14 amino acids long. Trimming removed 1 base at V and 2 bases at J, with 7 bases between. CDR1 and CDR2 from the germline V gene are LGHNT and FRNRAP. The DNA for the CDR3 is TGTGCTAGTGGTTTGGGGGGCTACACAGATACGCAGTATTTT. The encoded protein is CASGLGGYTDTQYF.

J is TRBJ2-1 and V is TRBV6-5; TRBD2 agrees at 11 bases. CDR3 size: 14 residues. After removal of 6 bases from V and 7 bases from J, the junction contained 5 bases not matched to a gene. CDR1 is MNHEY and CDR2 is SVGAGI in the germline V gene. The CDR3 reads CASRDSGGANEQFF. CDR3 DNA: TGTGCCAGCAGGGATAGCGGGGGGGCAAATGAGCAGTTCTTC.

V is TRBV18 and J is TRBJ1-1; D is perhaps TRBD1 (6 bases). Germline-derived CDR1 and CDR2 are KGHSH and LQKENI. Trimming left V 2 bases short and J 4 bases short, with 11 bases between. The CDR3 covers 14 residues. CDR3 sequence reads: CASSPAGGLTEAFF. The CDR3 nucleotides are TGTGCCAGCTCACCAGCGGGGGGGCTCACTGAAGCTTTCTTT. Supplemented by reference TRBV18 and TRBJ1-1, the full variable domain reads NAGVMQNPRHLVRRRGQEARLRCSPMKGHSHVYWYRQLPEEGLKFMVYLQKENIIDESGMPKERFSAEFPKEGPSILRIQQVVRGDSAAYFCASSPAGGLTEAFFGQGTRLTVV.

This chain uses TRBV2 with TRBJ1-1; 10 nucleotides align to TRBD1. The V gene's germline CDR1 is SNHLY and CDR2 FYNNEI. CDR3 length equals 16 residues. Unmatched junction bases numbered 13, after V lost 8 bases and J lost 4 bases. CDR3 nucleotide sequence: TGTGCCAGCTCCGACAGGGGGCTGTCTATGGGCACTGAAGCTTTCTTT. It yields the protein CASSDRGLSMGTEAFF.

The chain recombines TRBV6-5 with TRBJ1-5; perhaps TRBD1 as D (6 bases). This CDR3 region has 14 residues. The V end lost 8 bases, the J end lost 1 base, and 12 bases lay between the germline ends. Germline values: CDR1 MNHEY, CDR2 SVGAGI. CDR3 in amino acids: CASGGGGSNQPQHF. The CDR3 bases are TGTGCCAGCGGGGGCGGGGGAAGCAATCAGCCCCAGCATTTT.

V and J are TRBV4-2 and TRBJ2-1; 12 bases agree with TRBD2. Germline loops: CDR1 LGHNA, CDR2 YNFKEQ. Germline trimming cut 4 bases from V and 8 bases from J; bases unmatched to any gene: 6. This CDR3 comprises 15 residues. CDR3 in amino acids: CASSPAGLAGHEQFF. DNA for the CDR3: TGTGCCAGCAGCCCGGCGGGACTAGCGGGCCATGAGCAGTTCTTC.

This chain uses TRBV5-1 with TRBJ1-5; 7 bases fit TRBD1. CDR1 SGHRS and CDR2 YFSETQ come from the germline V gene. V was pared by 7 bases and J by 7 bases, with 8 bases of the junction left unmatched. This CDR3 is built from 13 residues. CDR3 DNA: TGCGCCAGCGCTACTCAGGGGGGACAGCCCCAGCATTTT. This gives the protein CASATQGGQPQHF.

The CDR3 DNA follows: TGTGCCACCGGAATTGGGGGCGGGAGCACTGAAGCTTTCTTT. It translates to CATGIGGGSTEAFF. The J gene is TRBJ1-1, the V gene TRBV15; TRBD1 might be the D (6 bases). CDR1 and CDR2 from the germline V gene are LNHNV and YYDKDF (reference sequence). CDR3 size: 14 residues. The ends were cut back, 8 bases at V and 4 bases at J, with 17 bases in the middle. The full variable domain, rest sourced from reference TRBV15 and TRBJ1-1, is DAMVIQNPRYQVTQFGKPVTLSCSQTLNHNVMYWYQQKSSQAPKLLFHYYDKDFNNEADTPDNFQSRRPNTSFCFLDIRSPGLGDTAMYLCATGIGGGSTEAFFGQGTRLTVV.

The chain recombines TRBV2 with TRBJ1-3; weak D call: TRBD1 (6 bases). Germline CDR1 SNHLY, CDR2 FYNNEI. This CDR3 is built from 17 residues. Trimming removed 1 base from V and 1 base from J, with 14 bases in between. In DNA form, the CDR3 reads TGTGCCAGCAGTGAAGAGGGGGTAGGGGTTTCTGGAAACACCATATATTTT. This codes for CASSEEGVGVSGNTIYF.

This chain joins TRBV2 and TRBJ2-5, with 8 nucleotides matching TRBD1. Germline assignment: CDR1 SNHLY and CDR2 FYNNEI. The junction had 8 bases not matched to a gene; V was cut back by 3 bases and J by 5 bases. The CDR3 has 15 residues. The CDR3 sequence is CASSDGQGGRETQYF. In DNA, the CDR3 is TGTGCCAGCAGTGATGGACAGGGAGGACGGGAGACCCAGTACTTC.